The rows below give T cell receptor beta chains drawn from one sample of a study of blood T cell repertoires in COVID-19. Profiled with immunoSEQ multiplex PCR; TCRdb holds only in-frame clones, not every one. Here the sample spans about 220,000 clones, around 86% being singletons. The sample was peripheral blood. The source of these receptors is a man aged 25-45 years who had recovered from COVID-19. The CDR3 runs from the conserved cysteine through the conserved F or W. D genes are given only for firm matches. Size values are once, few and many counts, or a class for expanded clones, and some rows have none.

cdr3_aa cdr3_nt clone_size v_call d_call j_call
CASSLAGLLGHYEQYF TGCGCCAGCAGCTTGGCCGGGCTGCTGGGACATTACGAGCAGTACTTC . TRBV5-1 . TRBJ2-7
CTSNLLVSSKCSYEQYF TGCACCAGCAACCTCTTAGTTTCTAGCAAATGCTCCTACGAGCAGTACTTC . TRBV1 . TRBJ2-7
CASSYSRSRVMTTQYF TGTGCCAGCAGTTACTCGAGAAGCAGGGTCATGACAACCCAGTACTTC . TRBV6-5 . TRBJ2-7
CASSWTSLEETQYF TGTGCCAGCAGTTGGACTAGCTTGGAGGAGACCCAGTACTTC . TRBV6-5 TRBD2 TRBJ2-5
CASSLFANSYNEQFF TGTGCCAGCAGCTTGTTCGCGAACTCCTACAATGAGCAGTTCTTC . TRBV11-3 . TRBJ2-1
CASSWASGANVLTF TGTGCCAGCAGTTGGGCGTCTGGGGCCAACGTCCTGACTTTC once TRBV6-5 . TRBJ2-6
CASSFRGQGEQYF TGTGCCAGCAGCTTCAGGGGACAGGGGGAGCAGTACTTC few TRBV5-4 TRBD1 TRBJ2-7
CASSPGTAGYGYTF TGTGCCAGCAGCCCTGGGACAGCGGGCTATGGCTACACCTTC . TRBV5-4 TRBD1 TRBJ1-2
CASMEGGSGVAYGYTF TGTGCCAGTATGGAGGGGGGGAGTGGGGTAGCCTATGGCTACACCTTC . TRBV19 . TRBJ1-2
CASSYSGTGNGYTF TGTGCCAGCAGTTACTCGGGGACAGGGAATGGCTACACCTTC . TRBV6-6 TRBD1 TRBJ1-2
CASSVGGSPTYEQYF TGTGCCAGCAGCGTAGGAGGTTCGCCGACCTACGAGCAGTACTTC . TRBV9 . TRBJ2-7
CASSPLPDTIYF TGTGCCAGCAGCCCGCTCCCGGACACCATATATTTT . TRBV9 . TRBJ1-3
CASSQDYKETQYF TGCGCCAGCAGTCAGGACTATAAAGAGACCCAGTACTTC . TRBV4-3 . TRBJ2-5
CASSFEGASLYNSPLHF TGTGCCAGCAGTTTCGAGGGGGCTAGTCTCTATAATTCACCCCTCCACTTT . TRBV28 TRBD1 TRBJ1-6
CASSQIDRKETQYF TGCGCCAGCAGCCAGATCGACAGGAAAGAGACCCAGTACTTC . TRBV4-3 . TRBJ2-5
CASLLTGPNQPQHF TGCGCCAGCCTTCTGACAGGACCTAATCAGCCCCAGCATTTT . TRBV5-1 . TRBJ1-5
CASSDRDTTVNEQFF TGTGCCAGCAGCGACCGGGACACAACCGTCAATGAGCAGTTCTTC . TRBV3-1/TRBV3-2 . TRBJ2-1
CASSLAQGAYNEQFF TGTGCCAGCAGCTTGGCACAGGGGGCTTACAATGAGCAGTTCTTC . TRBV11-3 TRBD1 TRBJ2-1
CASSPRGPWTEAFF TGTGCCAGCAGCCCCCGCGGGCCGTGGACTGAAGCTTTCTTT many TRBV7-8 . TRBJ1-1
CAWSVRGQDNEKLFF TGTGCCTGGAGTGTTAGGGGACAGGACAATGAAAAACTGTTTTTT . TRBV30 TRBD1 TRBJ1-4
CASSQDRTGPLHF TGCGCCAGCAGCCAAGATAGGACAGGACCCCTCCACTTT once TRBV4-3 TRBD1 TRBJ1-6
CASSLGAPGLPNYGYTF TGTGCCAGCAGTTTAGGGGCCCCGGGACTGCCTAACTATGGCTACACCTTC . TRBV27 . TRBJ1-2
CASRGGPNEKLFF TGTGCCAGCAGGGGGGGGCCCAATGAAAAACTGTTTTTT . TRBV25-1 . TRBJ1-4
CASSRNRDLYEQYF TGTGCCAGCAGCAGAAACAGGGACCTCTACGAGCAGTACTTC . TRBV14 . TRBJ2-7
CASTPQRSTDTQYF TGTGCCAGTACTCCACAGAGATCCACGGATACGCAGTATTTT . TRBV19 . TRBJ2-3
CASSAAGGPGELFF TGTGCCAGCAGCGCAGCGGGGGGGCCCGGGGAGCTGTTTTTT . TRBV2 TRBD2 TRBJ2-2
CASSHRDRGPYSNQPQHF TGTGCCAGCAGCCACCGGGACAGGGGGCCATATAGCAATCAGCCCCAGCATTTT . TRBV7-9 TRBD1 TRBJ1-5
CAISESGQGYGYTF TGTGCCATCAGTGAGTCGGGACAGGGCTATGGCTACACCTTC . TRBV10-3 TRBD1 TRBJ1-2
CASSDSYANGELFF TGTGCCAGCAGCGACTCATATGCCAACGGGGAGCTGTTTTTT . TRBV2 . TRBJ2-2
CASSLAAGLNTEAFF TGCGCCAGCAGCTTAGCAGCAGGGTTGAACACTGAAGCTTTCTTT . TRBV5-1 . TRBJ1-1
CASSGTGGNTGELFF TGCGCCAGCAGCGGGACAGGGGGTAACACCGGGGAGCTGTTTTTT . TRBV5-1 TRBD1 TRBJ2-2
CASRRQGAFHEQFF TGTGCCAGCAGGAGACAGGGGGCTTTCCATGAGCAGTTCTTC . TRBV6-5 TRBD1 TRBJ2-1
CASSRGGGRISNQPQHF TGTGCCAGCAGCCGAGGGGGGGGCAGGATTAGCAATCAGCCCCAGCATTTT . TRBV6-4 . TRBJ1-5
CASSPSQGAHEQYF TGTGCCAGCAGCCCATCCCAGGGGGCGCACGAGCAGTACTTC . TRBV6-5 TRBD1 TRBJ2-7
CASGLAPTGEETQYF TGTGCTAGTGGTTTGGCCCCGACAGGGGAGGAGACCCAGTACTTC . TRBV12-5 TRBD1 TRBJ2-5